These 9 T cell receptor beta chains came from one sample sequenced in a study of cytomegalovirus exposure and HLA in healthy donors. Primers for the PCR totalled 60 Vbeta and 13 Jbeta. The assay was immunoSEQ multiplex PCR, and TCRdb's table has in-frame clones only and misses some. The sample includes 60,000 or so clones. Sequencing was carried out using PBMCs. The receptors were sampled from a man in his forties or fifties in good health and CMV-seropositive.

The chain combines TRBV9 with TRBJ2-7, with D perhaps matching TRBD1 (5 bases). Trimming took 5 bases from V and 4 from J, leaving 10 bases between them. In germline, CDR1 is SGDLS, CDR2 YYNGEE. This CDR3 is built from 12 residues. The CDR3 reads CASRGQGYEQYF. CDR3 sequence (DNA): TGTGCCAGCAGGGGTCAGGGATACGAGCAGTACTTC. Based on the CDR3 plus reference TRBV9 and TRBJ2-7, the full variable domain is DSGVTQTPKHLITATGQRVTLRCSPRSGDLSVYWYQQSLDQGLQFLIQYYNGEERAKGNILERFSAQQFPDLHSELNLSSLELGDSALYFCASRGQGYEQYFGPGTRLTVT.

V and J are TRBV30 and TRBJ2-1; 7 nucleotides line up with TRBD1. Unmatched junction bases numbered 9, after V lost 2 bases and J lost 11 bases. CDR1 and CDR2 (germline): GTSNPN, SVGIG (reference sequence). The length of the CDR3 is 13 residues. The CDR3 nucleotides read TGTGCCTGGAGTCCGGGACAGACTAATAAGCAGTTCTTC. It is translated as CAWSPGQTNKQFF. Full variable domain (remainder filled in from reference TRBV30 and TRBJ2-1): SQTIHQWPATLVQPVGSPLSLECTVEGTSNPNLYWYRQAAGRGLQLLFYSVGIGQISSEVPQNLSASRPQDRQFILSSKKLLLSDSGFYLCAWSPGQTNKQFFGPGTRLTVL.

The CDR3 sequence is CSVEDRQGRGINYGYTF. The DNA for the CDR3 is TGCAGCGTTGAAGACAGACAGGGGCGCGGGATAAACTATGGCTACACCTTC. V gene TRBV29-1 combines with J gene TRBJ1-2; 8 bases are shared with TRBD1. Germline V gene data show CDR1 as SQVTM and CDR2 as ANQGSEA. The CDR3 is made up of 17 amino acids. The V gene end was trimmed by 0 bases and the J gene end by 2 bases; junction bases not matched to a gene: 11.

The J gene is TRBJ2-1, the V gene TRBV25-1, with unresolved D. The CDR3 is 13 amino acids. Germline V gene data show CDR1 as MGHDK and CDR2 as SYGVNS. Between the trimmed V and J ends, which lost 4 bases and 5 bases, there was a span of 9 bases. The CDR3 region has the DNA TGTGCCAGCAGTGGAGAGCTTGACAATGAGCAGTTCTTC. Translation gives CASSGELDNEQFF.

The chain carries TRBV5-1 and TRBJ2-5; no clear D. V was trimmed by 4 bases and J by 5 bases, leaving 6 bases between them. CDR1 is SGHRS, CDR2 YFSETQ, per germline. The CDR3 spans 11 residues. Here the CDR3 DNA reads TGCGCCAGCAGCGACTCGGAGACCCAGTACTTC. Its protein product is CASSDSETQYF. The full variable domain, completed using reference TRBV5-1 and TRBJ2-5, is KAGVTQTPRYLIKTRGQQVTLSCSPISGHRSVSWYQQTPGQGLQFLFEYFSETQRNKGNFPGRFSGRQFSNSRSEMNVSTLELGDSALYLCASSDSETQYFGPGTRLLVL.

This chain joins TRBV2 and TRBJ1-5, with 7 bases identical to TRBD1. The V gene's germline CDR1 is SNHLY and CDR2 FYNNEI. The J segment lost 7 bases and the V segment lost 3 bases, leaving 6 bases of the junction unmatched. The length of the CDR3 is 14 residues. CDR3 sequence: CASSDRGIGQPQHF. The CDR3 bases are TGTGCCAGCAGTGACAGGGGGATCGGGCAGCCCCAGCATTTT.

The chain is built from TRBV15 and TRBJ1-1; no clear D. The CDR3 spans 15 residues. Germline V gene sequence: CDR1 LNHNV, CDR2 YYDKDF (reference sequence). V lost 2 bases to trimming and J lost 0 bases, with 10 bases between them. The CDR3: CATSRSTALNTEAFF. Here the CDR3 DNA reads TGTGCCACCAGCAGATCCACAGCTTTGAACACTGAAGCTTTCTTT.

The chain recombines TRBV29-1 with TRBJ2-1; 10 bases fit TRBD2. The length of the CDR3 is 13 residues. Germline V gives CDR1 SQVTM, CDR2 ANQGSEA. Losses at the gene ends were 3 bases for V and 9 bases for J; bases not matched to a gene: 5. CDR3 bases: TGCAGCGTTGAGCCTAGCGGGAGTCTTGAGCAGTTCTTC. Residues: CSVEPSGSLEQFF.

A remark on this clone: A read error may produce the germline difference seen at one junction end. The chain carries TRBV29-1 and TRBJ2-1, with unresolved D. CDR3 size: 13 residues. The germline CDR1 and CDR2 sequences are SQVTM and ANQGSEA. In nucleotides, the CDR3 is TGCAGCGTTGGTGGTAGCTCCGACAATGAGCAGTTCTTC. This codes for CSVGGSSDNEQFF.